This T cell receptor beta chain was observed in a study of OX40 agonist ivuxolimab in advanced cancers. Whole-study context: Patients were treated with intravenous ivuxolimab, dosed at 0.01 to 10 mg/kg and infused every 2 weeks. Study-wide points: Fewer expanded clones were found on average in CD4+ than in CD8+ T cells. The specificity for antigen of the expanded peripheral T cells was not determined. Both blood CD4+ and CD8+ T cells showed clonal growth by week 6 at 0.1 to 3.0 mg/kg.

The assay was immunoSEQ multiplex PCR, and TCRdb's table has in-frame clones only and misses some. The sample carries 55,000 to 70,000 clones, about four fifths recorded once. Of note for this clone: Its antigen remains unidentified.

The germline CDR1 and CDR2 sequences are SNHLY and FYNNEI. V was clipped by 6 bases and J by 2 bases; unmatched bases: 17. CDR3 size: 18 residues. V gene TRBV2 combines with J gene TRBJ2-3; TRBD1 aligns across 7 bases. The clonotype comes from an adult with an advanced solid tumor such as melanoma, head and neck, liver or kidney cancer. The specimen comprised CD4+ or CD8+ T cells sorted from blood, sampled in a trial of the OX40 agonist ivuxolimab. In DNA form, the CDR3 reads TGTGCCAGCAGGCCGCCCGTAGGACAGGCGAAAGACACAGATACGCAGTATTTT. As protein: CASRPPVGQAKDTDTQYF.